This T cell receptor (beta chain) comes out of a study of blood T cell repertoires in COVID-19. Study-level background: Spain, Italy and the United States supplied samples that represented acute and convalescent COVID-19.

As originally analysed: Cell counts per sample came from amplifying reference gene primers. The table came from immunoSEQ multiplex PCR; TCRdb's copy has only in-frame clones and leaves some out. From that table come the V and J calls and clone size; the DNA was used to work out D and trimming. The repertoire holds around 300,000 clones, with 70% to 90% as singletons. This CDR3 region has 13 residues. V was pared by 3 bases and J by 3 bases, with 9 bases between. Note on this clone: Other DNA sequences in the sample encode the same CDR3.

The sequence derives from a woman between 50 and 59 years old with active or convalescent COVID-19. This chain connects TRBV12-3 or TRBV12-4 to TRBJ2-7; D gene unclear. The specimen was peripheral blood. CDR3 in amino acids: CASSLAGNYEQYF. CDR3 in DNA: TGTGCCAGCAGTTTGGCAGGCAACTACGAGCAGTACTTC.